The source of this TCR beta chain is a study of identical twins. With regard to this clonotype: Its antigen is not known.

Notes on the study in general: Compared with models, monozygotic twins showed more out-of-frame TCR alpha sharing. While abundant cord blood beta clonotypes carried fewer insertions, memory repertoires showed no such pattern. Zero-insertion results could be subject to partial confounding by invariant MAIT and iNKT cells.

A universal primer site arose from template switching, and cDNA bore unique molecular identifiers. TCRdb itself ran the 5' RACE reads through MiXCR, one entry per CDR3 protein. The table has nearly 650,000 distinct CDR3 sequences, 7.1% seen once; the top ten hold 1.6%. V was pared by 3 bases and J by 1 base, with 5 bases of the junction left unmatched. This CDR3 spans 17 amino acids. These data were also filed under a second study, of yellow fever vaccine responses in identical twins.

This sequence joins TRBV12-3 or TRBV12-4 and TRBJ2-6, with 8 bases lining up with TRBD1. This sequence was found in a woman aged 18-35 years in good health. The sequenced material came from PBMCs. The CDR3 spells CASSFWTGTSGANVLTF. CDR3 in DNA: TGTGCCAGCAGTTTTTGGACAGGGACTTCTGGGGCCAACGTCCTGACTTTC.